This T cell receptor (beta chain) emerged from a study of graft-versus-host responses after intestinal transplantation. General study results and limits: After transplant, early declines in HvG clones were associated with peak levels of circulating GvH clones.

With respect to this clone: Antigen: not known.

CDR3 length: 14 residues. Trimming took 5 bases from V and 0 from J, leaving 11 bases between them. Germline V gene data show CDR1 as SEHNR and CDR2 as FQNEAQ (reference sequence). TCRdb's table, derived via immunoSEQ multiplex PCR, lists solely in-frame clones and lacks some. In the table there are about 100,000 clones, about nine tenths of which are singletons. Sequencing was performed on PBMCs, taken roughly 450 days after intestinal transplant. The receptor comes from a human patient who received an intestinal transplant, so some T cells may come from the graft donor. The chain has TRBV7-9 and TRBJ2-7; no reliable D call. CDR3 nucleotide sequence: TGTGCCAGCAGCCCGGACCTTAGCTCCTACGAGCAGTACTTC. Amino acids: CASSPDLSSYEQYF.